Each of the 18 T cell receptor delta chains below was sequenced from the same sample in a study of Vδ1+ human thymocytes. Whole-study results and caveats: Thymic TRG and TRD repertoires appeared highly polyclonal, with Gaussian CDR3 length distributions.

Antigens for these TCRs are unknown. Extracted RNA was reverse transcribed into cDNA. The CDR3 regions were amplified by multiplex PCR from V-gene primers to a constant-region primer. TCRdb reanalysed the multiplex PCR reads with CATT. The profile shows 24,000 or so delta-chain clones, 25% to 30% of them singletons. Sequencing used Vdelta1+ gamma-delta thymocytes from the thymus. Described subset: FACS-sorted CD3+ TCRalphabeta- TCRVdelta1+ TCRVdelta2- thymocytes. Every receptor here comes from a boy under two years old who had congenital heart surgery.

On this clone: A much larger clonotype is one base distant, so this may be a read error. This sample includes further DNA sequences coding for the same CDR3. The chain combines TRDV1 with TRDJ1, with 10 bases lining up with TRDD3. V shed 1 base and J 2 bases; nucleotides not matched to a gene: 10. The CDR3 is 18 residues long. CDR1 and CDR2 (germline): TSWWSYY, QGS. CDR3 in amino acids: CALGEPTLGDSRTDKLIF. In DNA form, the CDR3 reads TGTGCTCTTGGGGAACCCACCCTGGGGGATAGTAGGACCGATAAACTCATCTTT.

The V gene is TRDV1, the J gene TRDJ1; 8 positions agree with TRDD3. Per germline, CDR1 TSWWSYY and CDR2 QGS. The CDR3 totals 19 residues. J gave up 3 bases and V 1 base, and 16 bases lay outside the gene matches. The CDR3: CALGEHTRYVLGVADKLIF. DNA for the CDR3: TGTGCTCTTGGGGAACACACCCGGTACGTACTGGGGGTCGCCGATAAACTCATCTTT.

The chain carries TRDV1 and TRDJ1; D is uncertain. Germline V gene lookup returns CDR1 TSWWSYY and CDR2 QGS. There are 21 residues in the CDR3. V was pared by 3 bases and J by 0 bases, with 29 bases between. The CDR3 DNA reads TGTGCTCTTGGGGACCCGGCGCCCACCCACTCGGTTCCCCCGTACACCGATAAACTCATCTTT. This encodes CALGDPAPTHSVPPYTDKLIF.

For this clone: This may come from a read error, since a much larger clone is one base off. The chain links TRDV1 to TRDJ1; D gene uncertain. The V end was cut by 1 base, the J end by 9 bases, with 15 bases between. Germline V lookup: CDR1 TSWWSYY, CDR2 QGS. The CDR3 consists of 14 residues. In DNA, the CDR3 is TGTGCTCTTGGGGAACCTTATCCCCCTGTTCAACTCATCTTT. It specifies CALGEPYPPVQLIF.

In its sample, this clone is medium-sized. This chain uses TRDV1 with TRDJ1; no definite D call. The V end was cut by 2 bases, the J end by 0 bases, with 7 bases between. CDR3 size: 14 residues. Germline CDR1 is TSWWSYY and CDR2 is QGS. CDR3 nucleotide sequence: TGTGCTCTTGGGGAAGAGGACTACACCGATAAACTCATCTTT. Translating it yields CALGEEDYTDKLIF.

The V gene is TRDV1, the J gene TRDJ1; 10 bases map to TRDD3. The V gene end was trimmed by 7 bases and the J gene end by 0 bases; junction bases not matched to a gene: 23. CDR1 TSWWSYY and CDR2 QGS come from the germline V gene. This CDR3 has 21 residues. The CDR3: CALALRPTLWGIPRYTDKLIF. The CDR3 coding sequence is TGTGCTCTTGCTCTACGACCTACATTGTGGGGGATACCGAGGTACACCGATAAACTCATCTTT.

This clone has only a few counts. The chain joins TRDV1 to TRDJ1, with 12 positions matching TRDD3. This CDR3 is 16 amino acids long. With V trimmed by 2 bases and J by 7 bases, 8 bases remained unmatched. The V gene's germline CDR1 is TSWWSYY and CDR2 QGS. DNA of the CDR3: TGTGCTCTTGGGGAAGAAACTGGGGGATACCGGGGTAAACTCATCTTT. Translation gives CALGEETGGYRGKLIF.

The V and J genes are TRDV1 and TRDJ1, with D possibly being TRDD3 (5 bases). The germline CDR1 and CDR2 sequences are TSWWSYY and QGS. Trimming cost V 0 bases and J 9 bases, with 20 bases left between them. This CDR3 has 16 amino acids. CDR3 amino acids: CALGELLNGISSELIF. DNA of the CDR3: TGTGCTCTTGGGGAACTATTAAACGGGATTAGTTCGGAACTCATCTTT.

The chain uses TRDV1 and TRDJ1, with D possibly matching TRDD2 (6 bases). V shed 2 bases and J shed 8 bases, with 15 bases lying between them. The V gene's germline CDR1 is TSWWSYY and CDR2 QGS. The CDR3 spans 14 residues. CDR3 DNA sequence: TGTGCTCTTGGGGAATCACCCCTCCTACCAAAACTCATCTTT. This translates into CALGESPLLPKLIF.

As regards this clone: Other nucleotide sequences in the sample specify the same CDR3. The chain joins TRDV1 to TRDJ1; possible D gene TRDD3, 5 bases. This CDR3 region has 17 residues. Trimming stripped 10 bases from V and 1 base from J, with 25 bases between. The V gene's germline CDR1 is TSWWSYY and CDR2 QGS. The CDR3 spells CAPLRVTRLGVTDKLIF. For the CDR3, the DNA is TGTGCTCCATTGCGAGTAACCCGACTTGGGGTCACCGATAAACTCATCTTT.

The chain combines TRDV1 with TRDJ1, with 10 bases identical to TRDD3. The CDR3 totals 20 residues. CDR1 TSWWSYY and CDR2 QGS come from the germline V gene. After removal of 0 bases from V and 0 bases from J, the junction contained 13 bases not matched to a gene. Here the CDR3 reads CALGELEGSGTGGYTDKLIF. CDR3 nucleotide sequence: TGTGCTCTTGGGGAACTCGAGGGCTCCGGTACTGGGGGATACACCGATAAACTCATCTTT.

This clone occurred a few times. The chain couples TRDV1 to TRDJ1; 8 bases fit TRDD3. CDR1 TSWWSYY and CDR2 QGS come from the germline V gene. With 0 bases clipped from V and 0 bases from J, the junction kept 24 bases outside the gene matches. CDR3 length: 23 amino acids. CDR3 DNA: TGTGCTCTTGGGGAACTCAATGGTCCGCCTGGCGTTTACTGGGGGCTGTACACCGATAAACTCATCTTT. Protein product: CALGELNGPPGVYWGLYTDKLIF.

The chain has TRDV1 and TRDJ1, with 13 positions matching TRDD3. The CDR3 is made up of 30 amino acids. V dropped 2 bases and J dropped 0; count of bases not matched to a gene: 42. Looked up from germline, CDR1 is TSWWSYY and CDR2 is QGS. The CDR3 nucleotides read TGTGCTCTTGGGGAAGGATTCGGGCCCAGTAAGGGTCGTTTACTGGGGGATACGCTGGGGTCTAGTCAGGACACCGATAAACTCATCTTT. Its translation is CALGEGFGPSKGRLLGDTLGSSQDTDKLIF.

This clone is classed as medium-sized. At the DNA level, this CDR3 is encoded by other sequences in the same sample as well. The V gene is TRDV1, the J gene TRDJ1, with 8 bases aligning to TRDD3. This CDR3 has 18 residues. The ends lost 6 bases at V and 2 bases at J; junction bases unmatched: 17. Germline CDR1 TSWWSYY, CDR2 QGS. In DNA, the CDR3 is TGTGCTCTTGGTCCTTCCCCGGCGTACTGGGGGGTTACCGATAAACTCATCTTT. Protein product: CALGPSPAYWGVTDKLIF.

As for this clone: One base away lies a much larger clone, so this may be a sequencing read error. Other DNA sequences in the sample encode the same CDR3. The V call is TRDV2, the J call TRDJ1, with 8 nucleotides matching TRDD3. The CDR3 runs 24 residues. CDR1 is GEAIGNYY, CDR2 EKD, per germline. The CDR3 region has the DNA TGTGCCTGTGACAGTATTCGGTCTACAAGGGGGTCGAATACTGGGGGCCCGTACACCGATAAACTCATCTTC. Its protein is CACDSIRSTRGSNTGGPYTDKLIF.

As regards this clone: One base away lies a much larger clone, so this may be a sequencing read error. The J gene is TRDJ1, the V gene TRDV1; 8 nucleotides align to TRDD3. The trim removed 0 bases at V and 0 bases at J, leaving 12 bases unmatched. Germline values: CDR1 TSWWSYY, CDR2 QGS. CDR3 length: 19 residues. As DNA, the CDR3 is TGTGCTCTTGGGGAACTACCCTACAGGGATACGAGGAACACCGATAAACTCATCTTT. Translating gives CALGELPYRDTRNTDKLIF.

The V gene is TRDV1, the J gene TRDJ1; D is possibly TRDD3 (5 bases). Trimming stripped 2 bases from V and 8 bases from J, with 27 bases between. CDR1 and CDR2 from the germline V gene are TSWWSYY and QGS. The CDR3 has 18 amino acids. The CDR3 reads CALGESSTYSGPVGKLIF. CDR3 DNA sequence: TGTGCTCTTGGGGAATCTAGCACTTACTCGGGACCGGTGGGGAAACTCATCTTT.

Within the sample, this clone is medium-sized. Other DNA sequences in the same sample also yield this CDR3. This chain links TRDV1 with TRDJ1; D is possibly TRDD3 (6 bases). Germline V gene lookup returns CDR1 TSWWSYY and CDR2 QGS. Between the trimmed V and J ends, which lost 7 bases and 4 bases, there was a span of 22 bases. The CDR3 is 16 amino acids. The chain's CDR3 is CALAPPRNWDGDKLIF. CDR3 bases: TGTGCTCTTGCACCCCCCAGAAACTGGGATGGCGATAAACTCATCTTT.